This paragraph reports one TCR beta chain. The data were produced by immunoSEQ multiplex PCR, yet TCRdb's version contains in-frame clones alone and is incomplete. The table includes over 35,000 clones, roughly 85% detected once. The entry originates in a study of T cell changes during pregnancy in multiple sclerosis. After removal of 4 bases from V and 4 bases from J, the junction contained 5 bases not matched to a gene. Looked up from germline, CDR1 is SGHRS and CDR2 is YFSETQ. CDR3 length: 14 amino acids. This sequence joins TRBV5-1 and TRBJ2-3; 8 bases fit TRBD2. This sequence was found in a female donor with multiple sclerosis, enrolled in a pregnancy study. Source: CD4+ T cells from peripheral blood mononuclear cells, taken after pregnancy. This chain's CDR3 is CASSGDSGADTQYF. DNA of the CDR3: TGCGCCAGCAGCGGGGATAGCGGGGCAGATACGCAGTATTTT.